This T cell receptor (beta chain) comes out of a study of graft-versus-host responses after intestinal transplantation. As for the study in general: All recipients got anti-thymocyte globulin induction, then tacrolimus and steroids for 2 to 4 years. Notes on the study in general: Analysis identified GvH clones in recipient marrow, with some appearing first in ileum or blood.

CDR1 is SGHVS, CDR2 FQNEAQ, per germline. The length of the CDR3 is 16 residues. V was clipped by 4 bases and J by 2 bases, with 17 bases between them. On this clone itself: The antigen is undetermined.

Produced via immunoSEQ multiplex PCR; TCRdb's table is partial and in-frame only. The sample lists around 39,000 clones, 89% occurring once. The clonotype originates from a human patient who received an intestinal transplant, so some T cells may come from the graft donor. V is TRBV7-8 and J is TRBJ2-5; D not certain. The sample here was PBMCs, taken 267 days after transplant. CDR3 protein: CASSSKWDPGQETQYF. CDR3 DNA: TGTGCCAGCAGCTCCAAGTGGGATCCCGGTCAAGAGACCCAGTACTTC.